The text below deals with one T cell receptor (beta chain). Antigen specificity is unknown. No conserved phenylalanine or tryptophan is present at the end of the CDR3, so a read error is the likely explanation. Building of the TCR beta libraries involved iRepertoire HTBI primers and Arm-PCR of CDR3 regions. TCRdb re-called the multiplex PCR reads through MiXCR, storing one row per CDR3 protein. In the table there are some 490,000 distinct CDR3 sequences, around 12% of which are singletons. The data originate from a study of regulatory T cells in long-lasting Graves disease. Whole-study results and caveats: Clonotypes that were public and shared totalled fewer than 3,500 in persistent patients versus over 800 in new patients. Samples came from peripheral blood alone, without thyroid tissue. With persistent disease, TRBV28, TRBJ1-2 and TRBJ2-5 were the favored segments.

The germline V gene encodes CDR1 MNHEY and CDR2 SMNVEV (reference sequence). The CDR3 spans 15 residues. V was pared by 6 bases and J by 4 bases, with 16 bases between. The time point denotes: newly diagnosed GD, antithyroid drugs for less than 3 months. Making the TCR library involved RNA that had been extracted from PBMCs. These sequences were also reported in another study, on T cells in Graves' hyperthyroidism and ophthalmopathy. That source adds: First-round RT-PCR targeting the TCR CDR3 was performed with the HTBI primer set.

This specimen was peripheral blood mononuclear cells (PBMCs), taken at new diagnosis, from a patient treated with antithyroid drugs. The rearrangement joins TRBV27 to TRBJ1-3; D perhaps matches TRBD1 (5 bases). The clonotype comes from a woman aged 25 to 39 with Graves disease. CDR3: CASSWTPQDGNTIYL. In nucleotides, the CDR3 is TGTGCCAGCAGCTGGACACCTCAGGACGGAAACACCATATATCTT.